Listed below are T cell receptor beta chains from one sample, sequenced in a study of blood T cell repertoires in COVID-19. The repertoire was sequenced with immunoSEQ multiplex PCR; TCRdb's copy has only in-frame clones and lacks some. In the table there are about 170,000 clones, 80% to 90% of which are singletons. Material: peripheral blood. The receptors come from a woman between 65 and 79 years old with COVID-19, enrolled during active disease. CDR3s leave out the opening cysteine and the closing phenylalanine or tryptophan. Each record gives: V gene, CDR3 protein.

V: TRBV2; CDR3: ASSVGPGGEAF
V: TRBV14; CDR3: ASSQVRIGQGASSQPQH
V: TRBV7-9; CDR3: ASSSSVGSYGYT
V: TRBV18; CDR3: ASSPITTGGSGNTIY
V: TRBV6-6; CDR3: ASRDGTINQPQH
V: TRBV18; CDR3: ASSRTGGSTDTQY
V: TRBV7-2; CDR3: ASSFRLAGGNGNIQY
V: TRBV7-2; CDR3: ASSSPGLHTEAF
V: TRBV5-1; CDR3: ASSSTGTDTDTQY
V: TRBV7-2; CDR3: ATCWREGYEQY